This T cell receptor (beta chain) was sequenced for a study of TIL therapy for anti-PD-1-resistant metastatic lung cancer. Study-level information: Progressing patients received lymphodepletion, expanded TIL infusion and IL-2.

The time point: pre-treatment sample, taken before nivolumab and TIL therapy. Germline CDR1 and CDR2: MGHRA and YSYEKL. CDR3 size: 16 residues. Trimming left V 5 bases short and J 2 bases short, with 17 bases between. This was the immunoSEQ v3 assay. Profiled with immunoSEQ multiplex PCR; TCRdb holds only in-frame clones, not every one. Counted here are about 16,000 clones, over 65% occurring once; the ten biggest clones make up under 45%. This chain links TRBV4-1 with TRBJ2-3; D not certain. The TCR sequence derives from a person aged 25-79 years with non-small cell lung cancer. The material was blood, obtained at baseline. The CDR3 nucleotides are TGCGCCAGCAGCTCTCACTCGAGGCAGACCACAGATACGCAGTATTTT. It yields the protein CASSSHSRQTTDTQYF.